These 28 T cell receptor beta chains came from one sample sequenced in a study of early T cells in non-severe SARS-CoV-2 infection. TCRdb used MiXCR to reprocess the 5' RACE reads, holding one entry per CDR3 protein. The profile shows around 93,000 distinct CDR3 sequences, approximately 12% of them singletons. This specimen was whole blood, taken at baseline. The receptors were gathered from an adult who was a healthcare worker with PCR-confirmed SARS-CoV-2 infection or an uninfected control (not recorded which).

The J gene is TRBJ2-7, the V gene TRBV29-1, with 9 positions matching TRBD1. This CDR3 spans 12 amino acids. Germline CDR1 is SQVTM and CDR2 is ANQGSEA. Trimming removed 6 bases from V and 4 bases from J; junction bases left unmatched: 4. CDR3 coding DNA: TGCAGCGTCCGACAGGGGGATTACGAGCAGTACTTC. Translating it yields CSVRQGDYEQYF.

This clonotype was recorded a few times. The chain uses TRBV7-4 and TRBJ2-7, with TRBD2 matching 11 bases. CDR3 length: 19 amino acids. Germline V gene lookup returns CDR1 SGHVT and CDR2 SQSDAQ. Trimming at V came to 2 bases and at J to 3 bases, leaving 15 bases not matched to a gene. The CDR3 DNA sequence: TGTGCCAGCAGCTTACAGCGGGCCCCGGGACTAGCGGTTCTCTACGAGCAGTACTTC. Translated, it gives CASSLQRAPGLAVLYEQYF.

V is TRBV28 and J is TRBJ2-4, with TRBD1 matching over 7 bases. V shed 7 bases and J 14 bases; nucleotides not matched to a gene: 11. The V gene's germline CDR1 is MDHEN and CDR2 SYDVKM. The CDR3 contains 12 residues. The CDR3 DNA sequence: TGTGCCAGCAATTCTAGACAGGGATCTGAGTACTTC. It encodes CASNSRQGSEYF. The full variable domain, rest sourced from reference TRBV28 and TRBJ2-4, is DVKVTQSSRYLVKRTGEKVFLECVQDMDHENMFWYRQDPGLGLRLIYFSYDVKMKEKGDIPEGYSVSREKKERFSLILESASTNQTSMYLCASNSRQGSEYFGAGTRLSVL.

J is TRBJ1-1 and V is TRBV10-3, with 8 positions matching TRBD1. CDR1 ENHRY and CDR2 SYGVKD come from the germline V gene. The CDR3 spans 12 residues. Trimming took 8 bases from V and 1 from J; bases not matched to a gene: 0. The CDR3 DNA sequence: TGTGCCATCCAGGGGGCGAACACTGAAGCTTTCTTT. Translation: CAIQGANTEAFF.

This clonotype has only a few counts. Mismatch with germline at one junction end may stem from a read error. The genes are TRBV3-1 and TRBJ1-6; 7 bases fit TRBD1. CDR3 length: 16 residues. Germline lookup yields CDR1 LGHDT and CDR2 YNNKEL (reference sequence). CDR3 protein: CASSRLWQGGDSPLHF. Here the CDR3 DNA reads TGTGCCAGCAGCCGTCTTTGGCAGGGGGGGGATTCGCCCCTCCACTTT.

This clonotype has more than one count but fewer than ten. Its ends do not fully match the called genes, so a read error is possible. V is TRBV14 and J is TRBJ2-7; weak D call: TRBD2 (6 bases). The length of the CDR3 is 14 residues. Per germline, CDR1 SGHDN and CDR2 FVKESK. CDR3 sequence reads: CAGSQGRGGAEQYF. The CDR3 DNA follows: TGTGCCGGCAGCCAAGGACGTGGAGGGGCCGAGCAGTACTTC.

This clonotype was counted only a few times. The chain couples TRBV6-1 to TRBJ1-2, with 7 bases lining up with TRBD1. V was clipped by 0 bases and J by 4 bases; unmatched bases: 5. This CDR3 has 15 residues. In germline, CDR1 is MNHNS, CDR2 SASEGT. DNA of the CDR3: TGTGCCAGCAGTGAAGCGGGGACAGCCCGCTATGGCTACACCTTC. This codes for CASSEAGTARYGYTF.

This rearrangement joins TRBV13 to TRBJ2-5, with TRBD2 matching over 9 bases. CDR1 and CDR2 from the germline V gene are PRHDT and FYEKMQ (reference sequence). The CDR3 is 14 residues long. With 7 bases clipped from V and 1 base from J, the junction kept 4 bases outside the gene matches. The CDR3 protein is CASKVAGAQETQYF. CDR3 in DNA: TGTGCCAGCAAGGTAGCGGGGGCCCAAGAGACCCAGTACTTC.

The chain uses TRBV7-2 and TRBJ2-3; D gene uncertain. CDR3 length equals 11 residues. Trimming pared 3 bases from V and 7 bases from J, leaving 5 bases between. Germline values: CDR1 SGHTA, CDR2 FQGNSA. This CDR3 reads CASSFGHTQYF. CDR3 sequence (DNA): TGTGCCAGCAGCTTCGGACATACGCAGTATTTT.

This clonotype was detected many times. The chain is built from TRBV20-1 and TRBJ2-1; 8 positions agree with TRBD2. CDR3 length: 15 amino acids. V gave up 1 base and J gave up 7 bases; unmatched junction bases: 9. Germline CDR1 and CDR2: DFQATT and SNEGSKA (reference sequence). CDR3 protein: CSARVGWTSRNEQFF. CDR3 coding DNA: TGCAGTGCTAGAGTTGGGTGGACTAGCAGGAATGAGCAGTTCTTC.

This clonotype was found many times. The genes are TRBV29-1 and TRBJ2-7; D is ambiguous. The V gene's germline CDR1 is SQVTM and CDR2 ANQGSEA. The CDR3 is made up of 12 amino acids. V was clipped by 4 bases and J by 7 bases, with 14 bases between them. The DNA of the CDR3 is TGCAGCGTTGGAGGACGAGATGTGGAGCAGTACTTC. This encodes CSVGGRDVEQYF.

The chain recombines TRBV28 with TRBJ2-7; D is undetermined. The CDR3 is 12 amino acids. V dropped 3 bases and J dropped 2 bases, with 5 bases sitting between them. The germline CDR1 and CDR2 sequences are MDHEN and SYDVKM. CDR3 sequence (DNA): TGTGCCAGCAGTTTGGAAGCCTACGAGCAGTACTTC. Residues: CASSLEAYEQYF.

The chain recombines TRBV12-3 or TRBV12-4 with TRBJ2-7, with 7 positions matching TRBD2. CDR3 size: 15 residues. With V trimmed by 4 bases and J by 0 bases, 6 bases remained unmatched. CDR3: CASSSLGGSSYEQYF. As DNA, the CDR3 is TGTGCCAGCAGTTCCTTGGGGGGGTCCTCCTACGAGCAGTACTTC.

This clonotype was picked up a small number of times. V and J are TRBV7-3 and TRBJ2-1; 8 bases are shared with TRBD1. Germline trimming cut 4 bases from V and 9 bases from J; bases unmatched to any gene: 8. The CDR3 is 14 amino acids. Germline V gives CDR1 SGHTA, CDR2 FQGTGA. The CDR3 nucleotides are TGTGCCAGCAGCTCGGACAGGGCGAGGGTTGAGCAGTTCTTC. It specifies CASSSDRARVEQFF.

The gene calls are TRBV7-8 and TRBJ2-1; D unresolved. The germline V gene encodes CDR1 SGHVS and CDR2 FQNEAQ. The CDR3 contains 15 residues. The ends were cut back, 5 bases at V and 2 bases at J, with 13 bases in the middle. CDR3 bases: TGTGCCAGCAGCCCCCCCTTGGGTACCTACAATGAGCAGTTCTTC. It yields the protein CASSPPLGTYNEQFF.

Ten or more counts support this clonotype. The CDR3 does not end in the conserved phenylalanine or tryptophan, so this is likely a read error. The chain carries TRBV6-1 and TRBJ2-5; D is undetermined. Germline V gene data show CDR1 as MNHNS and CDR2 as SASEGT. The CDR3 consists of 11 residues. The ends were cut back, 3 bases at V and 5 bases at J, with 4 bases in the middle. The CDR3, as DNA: TGTGCCAGCAGTGATTGGGAGACCCAGTACCTC. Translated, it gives CASSDWETQYL.

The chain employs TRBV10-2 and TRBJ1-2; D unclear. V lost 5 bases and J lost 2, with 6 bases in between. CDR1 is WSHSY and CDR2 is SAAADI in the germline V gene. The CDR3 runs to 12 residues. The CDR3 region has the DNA TGCGCCAGCAGTTCCCAGAACTATGGCTACACCTTC. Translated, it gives CASSSQNYGYTF.

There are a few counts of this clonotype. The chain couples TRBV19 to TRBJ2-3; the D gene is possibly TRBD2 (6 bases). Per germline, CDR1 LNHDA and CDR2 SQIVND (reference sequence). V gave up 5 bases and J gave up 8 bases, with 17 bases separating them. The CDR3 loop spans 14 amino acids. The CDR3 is CASSPQMTGSTQYF. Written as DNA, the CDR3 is TGTGCCAGTAGTCCCCAAATGACCGGGAGTACGCAGTATTTT.

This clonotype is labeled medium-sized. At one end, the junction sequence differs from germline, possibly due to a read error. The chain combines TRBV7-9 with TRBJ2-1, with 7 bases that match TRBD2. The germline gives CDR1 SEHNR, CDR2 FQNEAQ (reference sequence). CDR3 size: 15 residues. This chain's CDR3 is CASSSETSSHNEQFF. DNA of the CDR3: TGTGCCAGCAGCTCGGAGACTAGCTCCCACAATGAGCAGTTCTTC.

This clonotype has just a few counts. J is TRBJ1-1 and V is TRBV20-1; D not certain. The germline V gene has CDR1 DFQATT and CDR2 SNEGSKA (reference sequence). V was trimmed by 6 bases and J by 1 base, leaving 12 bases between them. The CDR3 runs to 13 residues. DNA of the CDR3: TGCAGTGCCCTAGAACCGGGGAACACTGAAGCTTTCTTT. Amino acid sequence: CSALEPGNTEAFF.

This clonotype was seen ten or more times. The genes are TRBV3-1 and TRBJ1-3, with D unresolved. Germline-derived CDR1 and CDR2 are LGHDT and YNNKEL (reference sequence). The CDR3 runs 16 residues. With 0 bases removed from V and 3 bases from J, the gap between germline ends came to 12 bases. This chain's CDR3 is CASSQEVGVDGNTIYF. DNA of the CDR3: TGTGCCAGCAGCCAAGAAGTTGGGGTAGATGGAAACACCATATATTTT.

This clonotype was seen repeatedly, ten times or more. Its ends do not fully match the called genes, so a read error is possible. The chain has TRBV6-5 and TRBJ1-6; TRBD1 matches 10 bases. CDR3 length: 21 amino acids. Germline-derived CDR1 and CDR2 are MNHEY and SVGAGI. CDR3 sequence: CASSYSLWTGGISSYNSPLHF. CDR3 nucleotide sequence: TGTGCCAGCAGTTACTCCCTTTGGACAGGGGGAATCAGCTCCTATAATTCACCCCTCCATTTT.

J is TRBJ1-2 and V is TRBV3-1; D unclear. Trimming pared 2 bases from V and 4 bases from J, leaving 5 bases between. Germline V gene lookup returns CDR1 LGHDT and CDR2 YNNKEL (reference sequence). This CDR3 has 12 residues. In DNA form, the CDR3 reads TGTGCCAGCAGCCAATCACTCTATGGCTACACCTTC. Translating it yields CASSQSLYGYTF.

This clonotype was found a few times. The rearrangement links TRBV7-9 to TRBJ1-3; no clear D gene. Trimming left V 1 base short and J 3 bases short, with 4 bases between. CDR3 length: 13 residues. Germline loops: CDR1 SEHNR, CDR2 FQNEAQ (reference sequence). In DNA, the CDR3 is TGTGCCAGCAGCTTAGAGGGTGGAAACACCATATATTTT. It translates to CASSLEGGNTIYF.

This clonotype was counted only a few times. CDR3: CASSLNSGRAGDTQYF. CDR3 DNA: TGTGCCAGCAGCTTAAACAGCGGGAGGGCTGGAGATACGCAGTATTTT. This chain joins TRBV7-3 and TRBJ2-3, with 10 positions matching TRBD2. This CDR3 is 16 amino acids long. J was trimmed by 5 bases and V by 1 base; bases with no gene match: 6. The germline V gene encodes CDR1 SGHTA and CDR2 FQGTGA. Full variable domain (outside the CDR3, taken from reference TRBV7-3 and TRBJ2-3): GAGVSQTPSNKVTEKGKYVELRCDPISGHTALYWYRQSLGQGPEFLIYFQGTGAADDSGLPNDRFFAVRPEGSVSTLKIQRTERGDSAVYLCASSLNSGRAGDTQYFGPGTRLTVL.

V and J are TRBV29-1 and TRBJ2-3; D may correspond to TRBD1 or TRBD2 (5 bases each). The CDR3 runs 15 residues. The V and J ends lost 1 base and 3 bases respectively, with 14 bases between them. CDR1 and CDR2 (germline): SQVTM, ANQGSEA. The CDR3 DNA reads TGCAGCGTTGAAGTCGGGGCTAGTACTACAGATACGCAGTATTTT. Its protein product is CSVEVGASTTDTQYF.

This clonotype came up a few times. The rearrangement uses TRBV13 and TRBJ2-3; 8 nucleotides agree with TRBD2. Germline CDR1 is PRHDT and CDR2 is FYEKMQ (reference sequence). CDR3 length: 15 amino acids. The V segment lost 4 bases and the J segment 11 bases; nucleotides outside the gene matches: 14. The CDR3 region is CASSYLTSASEGQYF. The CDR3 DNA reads TGTGCCAGCAGCTACCTGACTAGCGCCTCAGAGGGGCAGTATTTT. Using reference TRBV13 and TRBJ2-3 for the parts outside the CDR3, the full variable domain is AAGVIQSPRHLIKEKRETATLKCYPIPRHDTVYWYQQGPGQDPQFLISFYEKMQSDKGSIPDRFSAQQFSDYHSELNMSSLELGDSALYFCASSYLTSASEGQYFGPGTRLTVL.

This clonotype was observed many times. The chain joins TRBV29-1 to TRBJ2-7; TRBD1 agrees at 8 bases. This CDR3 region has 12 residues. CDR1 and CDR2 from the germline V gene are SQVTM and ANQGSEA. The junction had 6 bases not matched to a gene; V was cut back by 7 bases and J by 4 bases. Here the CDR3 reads CSAGTGPYEQYF. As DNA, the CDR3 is TGCAGCGCTGGGACAGGACCTTACGAGCAGTACTTC.